The rows below give T cell receptor beta chains drawn from one sample of a study of long-term antiretroviral therapy in people with HIV. Clones were read by immunoSEQ multiplex PCR, and TCRdb kept only the in-frame ones, dropping some. The data show 20,000 to 30,000 clones, with 95% seen just once and about 2.4% held by the top ten. The sequences come from unsorted PBMCs, collected just over 4.8 years after starting antiretroviral therapy. Source of these receptors: a woman aged 45-60 years with HIV. The CDR3 runs from the conserved cysteine through the conserved F or W. The D gene is left open where the match is weak. Clone size, where shown, is once, few, many, or a class for clones that have expanded.

TRBV5-4	-	15	-	TRBJ1-1	TGTGCCAGCAGCTTGGTGGCCGGAGAGAACACTGAAGCTTTCTTT	CASSLVAGENTEAFF
TRBV9	-	15	-	TRBJ1-2	TGTGCCAGCAGCGCCCCGGCAGGGGCGTACGTTGGCTACACCTTC	CASSAPAGAYVGYTF
TRBV7-2	TRBD2	15	-	TRBJ2-7	TGTGCCAGCAGCTTCGGCGGGGGGCCTATCACAGAGCAGTACTTC	CASSFGGGPITEQYF
TRBV5-4	-	13	-	TRBJ2-5	TGTGCCAGCAGCGTACGGTCGCAAGAGACCCAGTACTTC	CASSVRSQETQYF
TRBV5-1	-	16	-	TRBJ2-2	TGCGCCAGCAGCTTTTACGGGACACCGAACACCGGGGAGCTGTTTTTT	CASSFYGTPNTGELFF
TRBV5-4	-	17	-	TRBJ1-3	TGTGCCAGCAGCTTGCCTTCTACAGGGCACTCTGGAAACACCATATATTTT	CASSLPSTGHSGNTIYF
TRBV7-2	TRBD2	15	once	TRBJ2-7	TGTGCCAGCAGCTTAGGAGGGACTAGCGGCTACGAGCAGTACTTC	CASSLGGTSGYEQYF
TRBV5-6	-	16	-	TRBJ1-2	TGTGCCAGCAGCTTAAAGGGGGAGGAATTATCGGAGGGCTACACCTTC	CASSLKGEELSEGYTF
TRBV6-1	-	14	-	TRBJ2-2	TGTGCCAGCAGTGAAAGAGGGAACACCGGGGAGCTGTTTTTT	CASSERGNTGELFF
TRBV6-1	TRBD1	14	-	TRBJ1-2	TGTGCCAGCAGTGCCCCGACAGGGGGCTATGGCTACACCTTC	CASSAPTGGYGYTF
TRBV13	TRBD1	13	-	TRBJ1-4	TGTGCCAGCAGCTCCCCAGGGGGTGAAAAACTGTTTTTT	CASSSPGGEKLFF
TRBV7-8	-	19	-	TRBJ1-3	TGTGCCAGCAGCAAAGGGCCCGTTGGGACATTGAACTCTGGAAACACCATATATTTT	CASSKGPVGTLNSGNTIYF
TRBV7-2	TRBD2	16	-	TRBJ2-5	TGTGCCAGCAGCTACAGAGCGGGAGTCTTAGGAGAGACCCAGTACTTC	CASSYRAGVLGETQYF
TRBV14	-	15	-	TRBJ1-1	TGTGCCAGCAGCCAGGACCCGGGACCCCGAGATGAAGCTTTCTTT	CASSQDPGPRDEAFF
TRBV10-3	-	16	-	TRBJ2-6	TGTGCCATCAGTGAAACGGTTAGTTCAGGGGCCAACGTCCTGACTTTC	CAISETVSSGANVLTF
TRBV18	TRBD1	15	-	TRBJ2-7	TGTGCCAGCTCACCGGGTCAGGGGGCACCCTACGAGCAGTACTTC	CASSPGQGAPYEQYF
TRBV15	-	13	-	TRBJ2-1	TGTGCCACCAGCAGGGCAGAAAGGAATGAGCAGTTCTTC	CATSRAERNEQFF
TRBV10-3	-	12	-	TRBJ2-7	TGTGCCATCAGTGAAGGTCCCTACGAGCAGTACTTC	CAISEGPYEQYF
TRBV7-7	-	17	-	TRBJ2-2	TGTGCTAGCAGCTTAGATCAAGTGAGGCTGAACACCGGGGAGCTGTTTTTT	CASSLDQVRLNTGELFF
TRBV4-1	-	15	-	TRBJ2-7	TGCGCCAGCAGCCAAGTCCCCGATAGCTCCTACGAGCAGTACTTC	CASSQVPDSSYEQYF
TRBV25-1	TRBD1	15	-	TRBJ2-7	TGTGCCAGCAGTGAATACGGGACAGGGTCCTACGAGCAGTACTTC	CASSEYGTGSYEQYF
TRBV5-1	-	14	-	TRBJ2-7	TGCGCCAGCAGCTTCCGGGACCGCTCCTACGAGCAGTACTTC	CASSFRDRSYEQYF
TRBV19	-	14	-	TRBJ1-4	TGTGCCAGTAGTCGGACGGGGATCAATGAAAAACTGTTTTTT	CASSRTGINEKLFF
TRBV6-1	-	13	-	TRBJ2-1	TGTGCCAGCATAGACAGCCCCTACAATGAGCAGTTCTTC	CASIDSPYNEQFF
TRBV7-9	TRBD1	15	-	TRBJ1-3	TGTGCCAGCAGCTCAACAGGGGGAACTGGAAACACCATATATTTT	CASSSTGGTGNTIYF
TRBV6-1	-	15	-	TRBJ1-1	TGTGCCACGACCGAACGAGGGACCCAGAACACTGAAGCTTTCTTT	CATTERGTQNTEAFF
TRBV6-5	TRBD1	15	-	TRBJ1-2	TGTGCCAGCAGCAAAAAGGGACAGGATCACTATGGCTACACCTTC	CASSKKGQDHYGYTF